The sample holds a few counts of the clone carrying this T cell receptor beta chain. These data come from a study of cytomegalovirus exposure and HLA in healthy donors. Vbeta (60) and Jbeta (13) primers were used in the PCR. TCRdb's copy holds only in-frame clones and misses some; the assay was immunoSEQ multiplex PCR. The sample holds some 120,000 clones; 80% are singletons and the top ten take 8.9%. Sequenced input: PBMCs. The origin of this receptor is a man aged 25 to 40 in good health and CMV-seropositive.

CDR3: CASGLNWGVDTQYF. The CDR3 DNA follows: TGTGCTAGTGGTTTGAACTGGGGCGTAGATACGCAGTATTTT. V usage is TRBV12-5 and J usage is TRBJ2-3; a possible D gene is TRBD1 (5 bases). The V gene lost 2 bases and the J gene lost 5 bases, with 11 bases spanning the gap. The CDR3 has 14 amino acids. Germline CDR1 is LGHNT and CDR2 is FRNRAP.